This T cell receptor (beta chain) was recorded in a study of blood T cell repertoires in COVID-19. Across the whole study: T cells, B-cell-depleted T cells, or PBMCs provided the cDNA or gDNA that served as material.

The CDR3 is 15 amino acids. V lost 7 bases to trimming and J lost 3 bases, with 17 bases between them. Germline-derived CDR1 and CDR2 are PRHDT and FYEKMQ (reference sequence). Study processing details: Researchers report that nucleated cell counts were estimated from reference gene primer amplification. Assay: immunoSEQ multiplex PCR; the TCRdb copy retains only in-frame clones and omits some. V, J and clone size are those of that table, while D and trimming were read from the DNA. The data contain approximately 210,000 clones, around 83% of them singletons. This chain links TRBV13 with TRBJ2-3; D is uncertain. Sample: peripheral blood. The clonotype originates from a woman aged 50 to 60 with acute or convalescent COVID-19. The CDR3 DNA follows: TGTGCCAGCACCCAGAGGCGCATTGGGACAGATACGCAGTATTTT. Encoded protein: CASTQRRIGTDTQYF. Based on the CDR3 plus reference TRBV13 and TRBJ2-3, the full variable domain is AAGVIQSPRHLIKEKRETATLKCYPIPRHDTVYWYQQGPGQDPQFLISFYEKMQSDKGSIPDRFSAQQFSDYHSELNMSSLELGDSALYFCASTQRRIGTDTQYFGPGTRLTVL.